This paragraph reports one T cell receptor beta chain. The record originates from a study of T cells after yellow fever vaccination. TCRdb independently ran MiXCR on the 5' RACE reads; one entry per CDR3 protein. The sample lists hundreds of thousands of distinct CDR3 sequences, approximately 19% occurring once. The source material was PBMCs, sampled before the yellow fever booster vaccination. This TCR came from a man younger than 35 who received the YFV17D yellow fever vaccine.

The CDR3 sequence: CASSIQGPPFTQYF. In DNA form, the CDR3 reads TGTGCCAGCAGTATACAGGGCCCGCCGTTTACCCAGTACTTC. The chain carries TRBV12-3 or TRBV12-4 and TRBJ2-5; perhaps TRBD1 as D (6 bases). The CDR3 is made up of 14 amino acids. V was trimmed by 5 bases and J by 8 bases, leaving 18 bases between them.